This TCR beta chain emerged from a study of Tregs in tolerant kidney transplant recipients (dated by TCRdb to about 2019). Study-level background: The transplants used related donors along with nonmyeloablative bone marrow transplantation, and in the human trials mixed chimerism was transient. The study applied TCRbeta sequencing to find donor-specific regulatory T cells before combined kidney and bone marrow transplantation and then followed those same cells after transplant.

For TCRbeta CDR3 sequencing, genomic DNA from the sorted cells was extracted using the QIAGEN DNeasy Blood and Tissue Kit. High-throughput TCRbeta CDR3 sequencing, which included PCR amplification with bias correction and internal controls, was done commercially through immunoSEQ. As for how the authors treated the data: A unique productive TCRbeta sequence was defined by the CDR3 nucleotide sequence when primers matched, and otherwise by the CDR3 amino acid sequence together with the Vbeta and Jbeta genes. Sorting error was corrected by removing sequences shared between sorted populations at a frequency ratio of 2:1 or less, and the remaining shared sequences were assigned to the higher population. A sequence counted as donor-reactive if, in CFSE-low cells, the sequence had a frequency of at least 0.01% and was expanded at least 5-fold compared with unstimulated cells. Repertoire divergence was quantified by Jensen-Shannon divergence calculated from the top 100 TCRbeta sequences ranked by frequency. When a sample had multiple sequencing runs, each run was corrected for sorting error separately and the runs were then pooled. TCRdb provides this immuneACCESS table in a form limited to in-frame rearrangements. Some clones are lacking; in checked studies, under half of them reflect an unresolved V gene, and why the rest are absent is not known. D and trimming were read from the DNA, whereas the V and J calls and clone size are those reported in that table. This sample gives about 83,000 clones in total; more than 95% of them show up just once. Roughly 0.6% of the sample is in the top ten clones.

The CDR3 numbers 13 residues from cysteine through phenylalanine. Just CDR3 DNA is preserved here, 39 bases in frame from base 1. The CDR1 and CDR2 encoded by the germline V gene are KGHSH and LQKENI. V is clipped by 5 bases and J by 1 base, and the sequence between their germline boundaries is 8 bases long. Turning to this clone: No cognate antigen has been identified for it. No much larger clonotype is one base removed from it; base qualities were not supplied.

Broad study findings and their caveats: In tolerant patients, the expansion of donor-specific Tregs was greater than global Treg expansion, suggesting that the expansion was antigen-driven rather than nonspecific. For some patients, the PCR primers changed as time went on, which meant samples from those patients could not be compared with one another at the nucleotide level. Because the study included only a small number of patients, the results must be confirmed in larger populations and under other immunosuppression protocols. Expanding Tregs with activated donor B cells appeared to identify the most biologically relevant and donor-specific TCRbeta repertoire. Although technical replication error seemed to be minimal, the question of biological reproducibility was not addressed directly.

In light of the paper, this sample's time point label describes: blood sample drawn before combined kidney and bone marrow transplant. Thawed PBMCs were FACS-sorted into unstimulated Tregs (CD4+CD25+CD127-), CD4+ non-Tregs (CD4+CD25-), CD4 cells and CD8 cells. Several combined kidney and bone marrow transplant recipients from the ITN036ST trial were included as patients, and samples were available only from these trial subjects. Healthy control blood was processed by Ficoll density gradient to PBMCs and cryopreserved; patient PBMCs were collected before and after transplant. The clonotype was recovered from a human donor who received a combined kidney and bone marrow transplant. The chain joins TRBV18 to TRBJ1-1, with a tentative D gene TRBD1 over 5 matching bases. Sequencing used CD4+ T cells from blood, obtained before the transplant. The CDR3 region reads CASSFTGNTEAFF. The DNA reads as follows: TGTGCCAGCTCATTCACAGGGAACACTGAAGCTTTCTTT.